Presented here are 21 T cell receptor beta chains from one specimen sequenced in a study of blood T cell repertoires in COVID-19. The method was immunoSEQ multiplex PCR; TCRdb's version includes in-frame clones alone and lacks a portion of them. The sample holds roughly 200,000 clones, 80% to 85% seen once. Sequenced: peripheral blood. The receptors were gathered from a woman older than 75 with COVID-19, enrolled during active disease.

Comment on this clone: Other DNA sequences in this sample translate to the same CDR3. Written as DNA, the CDR3 is TGTGCCAGCTCCCCGGAGGGAAACACCATATATTTT. Translating it yields CASSPEGNTIYF. This chain connects TRBV18 to TRBJ1-3, with D unclear. Trimming cost V 6 bases and J 4 bases, with 7 bases left between them. The CDR3 has 12 residues. CDR1 and CDR2 (germline): KGHSH, LQKENI.

This sequence joins TRBV19 and TRBJ2-7, with 10 bases fitting TRBD2. Germline V gene lookup returns CDR1 LNHDA and CDR2 SQIVND (reference sequence). V shed 9 bases, J shed 4 bases, and the junction held 12 bases outside the gene matches. The CDR3 extends over 15 amino acids. The CDR3 is CASRAGGRGLYEQYF. The CDR3 nucleotides read TGTGCCAGCAGAGCGGGAGGGCGGGGACTTTACGAGCAGTACTTC.

This clone showed up just a few times. Here the CDR3 DNA reads TGTGCCAGCAGCCAAGAAGGAGGGACCCAGTACTTC. Amino acids: CASSQEGGTQYF. V is TRBV3-1 (or the pseudogene TRBV3-2) and J is TRBJ2-5; the D gene is possibly TRBD2 (5 bases). Germline values: CDR1 LGHDT, CDR2 YNNKEL (reference sequence). Trimming cost V 0 bases and J 7 bases, with 6 bases left between them. The CDR3 is made up of 12 amino acids.

The chain joins TRBV11-2 to TRBJ1-2, with D possibly matching TRBD1 (6 bases). The CDR3 runs 14 residues. Germline assignment: CDR1 SGHAT and CDR2 FQNNGV. The V gene lost 4 bases and the J gene lost 2 bases, with 11 bases spanning the gap. Here the CDR3 reads CASSSGAKNYGYTF. DNA for the CDR3: TGTGCCAGCAGCTCAGGGGCCAAGAACTATGGCTACACCTTC.

In nucleotides, the CDR3 is TGTGCCAGCAGCTTTTCCCGGGAGTACCCCGAGCAGTACTTC. It is translated as CASSFSREYPEQYF. The chain recombines TRBV7-9 with TRBJ2-7; D perhaps matches TRBD2 (6 bases). Germline V gene data show CDR1 as SEHNR and CDR2 as FQNEAQ (reference sequence). V was pared by 3 bases and J by 6 bases, with 15 bases between. The CDR3 contains 14 residues.

The rearrangement uses TRBV29-1 and TRBJ2-2; maybe TRBD2 (5 bases). CDR1 SQVTM and CDR2 ANQGSEA come from the germline V gene. The CDR3 contains 14 residues. V lost 6 bases and J 3 bases, leaving 14 bases between the germline ends. CDR3 nucleotides: TGCAGCGTCGCACTTTTGAGGGACACCGGGGAGCTGTTTTTT. Translated: CSVALLRDTGELFF.

This chain uses TRBV19 with TRBJ2-2, with 7 bases that match TRBD2. Germline CDR1 is LNHDA and CDR2 is SQIVND (reference sequence). The CDR3 totals 13 residues. Trimming removed 3 bases from V and 6 bases from J; junction bases left unmatched: 1. The CDR3 region is CASSIREAGELFF. CDR3 in DNA: TGTGCCAGTAGTATCCGGGAGGCCGGGGAGCTGTTTTTT.

This chain links TRBV9 with TRBJ2-2; 8 nucleotides agree with TRBD2. There are 15 residues in the CDR3. V dropped 0 bases and J dropped 5; count of bases not matched to a gene: 3. The germline CDR1 and CDR2 sequences are SGDLS and YYNGEE. The CDR3 region is CASSVVLAGTGELFF. The CDR3 DNA follows: TGTGCCAGCAGCGTAGTATTAGCGGGGACCGGGGAGCTGTTTTTT.

The chain combines TRBV4-1 with TRBJ1-4; tentative D call: TRBD1 (6 bases). Germline CDR1 MGHRA, CDR2 YSYEKL. CDR3 length equals 15 residues. Deletions cut 3 bases from V and 4 bases from J, with 12 bases between. This CDR3 is CASSQRSQGNEKLFF. The DNA of the CDR3 is TGCGCCAGCAGCCAGAGGTCACAGGGTAATGAAAAACTGTTTTTT.

This chain links TRBV3-1 (or the pseudogene TRBV3-2) with TRBJ2-1; TRBD2 might be the D (6 bases). This CDR3 has 14 amino acids. V was shortened by 0 bases and J by 8 bases, with 11 bases between the two germline ends. CDR1 LGHDT and CDR2 YNNKEL come from the germline V gene (reference sequence). The chain's CDR3 is CASSQDGRGDEQFF. The CDR3 nucleotides are TGTGCCAGCAGCCAAGACGGGAGAGGTGATGAGCAGTTCTTC.

The genes are TRBV10-3 and TRBJ1-1; no reliable D call. Trimming took off 10 bases at V and 0 bases at J, with 12 bases between the two ends. CDR1 is ENHRY and CDR2 is SYGVKD in the germline V gene. The CDR3 consists of 13 residues. The CDR3 DNA sequence: TGTGCCACCGGACGGGAGTTGAACACTGAAGCTTTCTTT. It codes for CATGRELNTEAFF.

This clone was seen a single time. The rearrangement joins TRBV5-1 to TRBJ1-1, with D perhaps matching TRBD1 (5 bases). The germline gives CDR1 SGHRS, CDR2 YFSETQ. The CDR3 totals 14 residues. With 0 bases removed from V and 6 bases from J, the gap between germline ends came to 12 bases. CDR3 nucleotide sequence: TGCGCCAGCAGCTTGGATGGGGCGCCGGCTGAAGCTTTCTTT. Protein sequence: CASSLDGAPAEAFF.

This rearrangement joins TRBV30 to TRBJ1-1; 9 bases are a match to TRBD1. The J segment lost 1 base and the V segment lost 7 bases, leaving 7 bases of the junction unmatched. The CDR3 totals 14 residues. Germline CDR1 and CDR2: GTSNPN and SVGIG (reference sequence). The CDR3 sequence is CAFVPGQGNTEAFF. CDR3 DNA sequence: TGTGCCTTCGTCCCGGGACAGGGGAACACTGAAGCTTTCTTT.

This clone was observed a few times. Written as DNA, the CDR3 is TGTGCCAGCAGTCTAAGGGGGAGAGCTTTCTTT. It specifies CASSLRGRAFF. The J gene is TRBJ1-1, the V gene TRBV28, with a possible D match to TRBD1 (6 bases). The CDR3 length is 11 residues. Trimming stripped 5 bases from V and 10 bases from J, with 11 bases between. Germline CDR1 is MDHEN and CDR2 is SYDVKM.

The chain links TRBV3-1 (or the pseudogene TRBV3-2) to TRBJ1-1, with D unclear. The CDR3 length is 13 residues. Per germline, CDR1 LGHDT and CDR2 YNNKEL (reference sequence). V dropped 0 bases and J dropped 6 bases, with 8 bases sitting between them. CDR3 residues: CASSQDGRAEAFF. The CDR3 coding sequence is TGTGCCAGCAGCCAAGACGGGAGGGCTGAAGCTTTCTTT.

The sample holds a few counts of this clone. The rearrangement links TRBV11-2 to TRBJ2-1; 11 bases fit TRBD2. V was clipped by 11 bases and J by 7 bases; unmatched bases: 16. The germline gives CDR1 SGHAT, CDR2 FQNNGV. The CDR3 loop spans 16 amino acids. In DNA form, the CDR3 reads TGTGCCGCGGGGCGAATTGGGACTAGCGGAGAAAATGAGCAGTTCTTC. Amino acids: CAAGRIGTSGENEQFF.

This chain links TRBV14 with TRBJ2-1, with 8 bases identical to TRBD2. Germline lookup yields CDR1 SGHDN and CDR2 FVKESK. The trim removed 4 bases at V and 4 bases at J, leaving 6 bases unmatched. There are 15 residues in the CDR3. This CDR3 is CASSPSGGRYNEQFF. CDR3 bases: TGTGCCAGCAGCCCCTCTGGCGGGAGGTACAATGAGCAGTTCTTC. Filled out from reference TRBV14 and TRBJ2-1, the complete variable domain reads EAGVTQFPSHSVIEKGQTVTLRCDPISGHDNLYWYRRVMGKEIKFLLHFVKESKQDESGMPNNRFLAERTGGTYSTLKVQPAELEDSGVYFCASSPSGGRYNEQFFGPGTRLTVL.

The gene calls are TRBV7-3 and TRBJ2-1, with 12 bases lining up with TRBD1. CDR3 length: 15 residues. With 5 bases clipped from V and 9 bases from J, the junction kept 8 bases outside the gene matches. Germline CDR1 is SGHTA and CDR2 is FQGTGA. The CDR3, as DNA: TGTGCCAGCAGCGTCCGGGACAGGGGGCGAGGTGAGCAGTTCTTC. This translates into CASSVRDRGRGEQFF.

This clone occurred once. J is TRBJ2-3 and V is TRBV4-1; tentatively, D is TRBD1 (5 bases). CDR3 length: 15 amino acids. Germline V gene data show CDR1 as MGHRA and CDR2 as YSYEKL. Trimming pared 1 base from V and 6 bases from J, leaving 14 bases between. CDR3 region: CASSQVIIKGDTQYF. CDR3 DNA: TGCGCCAGCAGCCAAGTGATTATTAAGGGGGATACGCAGTATTTT.

V usage is TRBV5-1 and J usage is TRBJ2-2; 7 nucleotides align to TRBD2. Trimming took 2 bases from V and 3 from J; bases not matched to a gene: 4. Per germline, CDR1 SGHRS and CDR2 YFSETQ. The CDR3 loop spans 15 amino acids. In DNA form, the CDR3 reads TGCGCCAGCAGCTTCGCGGGGGTTCACACCGGGGAGCTGTTTTTT. Its protein is CASSFAGVHTGELFF.

This rearrangement joins TRBV6-6 to TRBJ2-7, with TRBD1 matching over 9 bases. V trimming: 2 bases; J trimming: 3 bases; junction bases outside the gene matches: 2. CDR3 length equals 14 residues. Per the germline V gene, CDR1 is MNHNY and CDR2 is SVGAGI (reference sequence). The DNA of the CDR3 is TGTGCCAGCAGTTACCGACAGGGGGGCTACGAGCAGTACTTC. It translates to CASSYRQGGYEQYF.